The sequence of this T cell receptor beta chain was determined in a study of human T cells and chemical hapten exposure. At the level of the study: TCR yields per sample varied, mainly owing to small pooled library volume differences.

The study's findings and limits: TCRs at a frequency above 1 in 1000 stayed unchanged with DPC sensitization.

Unseparated into fractions, whole blood served as the source from which total RNA was extracted. Individual cDNA molecules received unique molecular identifiers in the library. In the original processing: A per-sample median of about 96,000 TCRs was observed, with counts ranging from about 20,000 to 750,000. TCRdb called the 5' RACE reads again in MiXCR, with one record for every CDR3 protein. The V and J calls, along with clone size, are taken from TCRdb and not from the paper's own processing. The data hold about 140,000 distinct CDR3 sequences, with about 4.3% observed a single time. Germline assignment: CDR1 LGHDT and CDR2 YNNKEL (reference sequence). V lost 2 bases to trimming and J lost 5 bases; unmatched junction nucleotides: 2. The CDR3 consists of 14 residues. This clonotype has at least ten counts. The target antigen is unknown.

The TCR sequence derives from a female donor in good health. The V call is TRBV3-1, the J call TRBJ2-7, with 11 bases aligning to TRBD2. This CDR3 reads CASSQTTSGNEQYF. The DNA for the CDR3 is TGTGCCAGCAGCCAAACGACTAGCGGGAACGAGCAGTACTTC.